This T cell receptor (beta chain) emerged from a study of shared clonotypes between healthy human individuals. Splitting of CD4+ cells produced CD45RA+ naive and CD45RA-negative memory subsets. As concerns this clone: Its antigen is still unknown.

The CDR3 is 14 amino acids. Germline CDR1 reads SGHNT; CDR2 reads YYREEE (reference sequence). The ends were cut back, 5 bases at V and 7 bases at J, with 18 bases in the middle. Overall study results and limits: With a handful of donors compared, roughly 5% of naive CD4 clonotypes were shared. On the whole, naive subsets had larger estimated richness than memory subsets had.

The repertoire was sequenced with immunoSEQ multiplex PCR; TCRdb's copy has only in-frame clones and lacks some. Here the sample spans approximately 2,000,000 clones, around 90% being singletons. The receptor was isolated from a man aged 18 to 35 in good health. Some clones in this sample may be carry-over from other donors' samples. The material sequenced was naive CD4+ T cells from PBMCs. Regarding subset: CD45RA+ positively selected. V usage is TRBV5-4 and J usage is TRBJ1-2; possibly TRBD1 for D (5 bases). This chain's CDR3 is CASRGEGRIIGYTF. In nucleotides, the CDR3 is TGTGCCAGCAGAGGGGAGGGGCGTATAATTGGCTACACCTTC.